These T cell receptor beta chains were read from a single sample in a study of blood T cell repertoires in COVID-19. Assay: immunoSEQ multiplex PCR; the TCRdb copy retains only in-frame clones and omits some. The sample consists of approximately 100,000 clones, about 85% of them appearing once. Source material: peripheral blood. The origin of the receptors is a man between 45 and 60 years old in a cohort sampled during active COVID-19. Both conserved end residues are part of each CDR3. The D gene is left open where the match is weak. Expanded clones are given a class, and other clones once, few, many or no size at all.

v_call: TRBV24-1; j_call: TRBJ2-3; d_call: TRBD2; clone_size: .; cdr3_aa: CATSDKLAGGTTTDTQYF; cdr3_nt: TGTGCCACCAGTGATAAACTAGCGGGGGGGACGACCACAGATACGCAGTATTTT
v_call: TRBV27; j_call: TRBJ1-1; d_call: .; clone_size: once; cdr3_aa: CASKSPWNTEAFF; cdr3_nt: TGTGCCAGCAAATCCCCGTGGAACACTGAAGCTTTCTTT
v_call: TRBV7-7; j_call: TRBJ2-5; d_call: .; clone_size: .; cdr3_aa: CASSPRTVQETQYF; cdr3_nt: TGTGCTAGCAGCCCCCGGACAGTCCAAGAGACCCAGTACTTC
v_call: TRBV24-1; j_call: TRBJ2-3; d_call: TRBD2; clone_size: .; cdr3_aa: CATSDPGWTSGGTSTDTQYF; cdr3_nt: TGTGCCACCAGTGACCCAGGGTGGACTAGCGGGGGGACTAGCACAGATACGCAGTATTTT
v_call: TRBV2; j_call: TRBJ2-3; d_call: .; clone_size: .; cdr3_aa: CASSVLANGPNTQYF; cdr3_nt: TGTGCCAGCAGCGTCCTAGCGAACGGACCGAATACGCAGTATTTT
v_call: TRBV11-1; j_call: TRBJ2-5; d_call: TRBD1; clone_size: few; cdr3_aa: CASSLRTGGTQYF; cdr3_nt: TGTGCCAGCAGCTTACGGACAGGAGGGACCCAGTACTTC
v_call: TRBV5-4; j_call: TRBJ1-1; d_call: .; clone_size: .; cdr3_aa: CASSPAWRGFDTEAFF; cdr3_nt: TGTGCCAGCAGCCCCGCCTGGCGGGGTTTCGACACTGAAGCTTTCTTT
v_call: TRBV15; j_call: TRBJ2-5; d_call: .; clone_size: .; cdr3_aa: CATSRDKGPAETQYF; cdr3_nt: TGTGCCACCAGCAGAGATAAGGGGCCAGCGGAGACCCAGTACTTC
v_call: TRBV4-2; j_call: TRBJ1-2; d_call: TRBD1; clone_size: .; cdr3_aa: CASSQPGQGTYYYGYTF; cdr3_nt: TGTGCCAGCAGCCAACCCGGACAGGGAACATATTATTATGGCTACACCTTC
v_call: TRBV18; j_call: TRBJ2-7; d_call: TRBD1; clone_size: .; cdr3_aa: CASSPPSGQGFYEQYF; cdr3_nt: TGTGCCAGCTCACCACCATCGGGACAGGGGTTCTACGAGCAGTACTTC
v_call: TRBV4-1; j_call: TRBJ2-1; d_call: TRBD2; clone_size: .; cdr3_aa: CASSQDGSGAGYNEQFF; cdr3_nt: TGCGCCAGCAGCCAAGACGGGAGCGGGGCGGGCTACAATGAGCAGTTCTTC
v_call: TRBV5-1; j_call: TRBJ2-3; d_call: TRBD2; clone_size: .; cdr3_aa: CASSKTSGGLSTDTQYF; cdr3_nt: TGCGCCAGCAGCAAGACTAGCGGGGGGTTAAGCACAGATACGCAGTATTTT
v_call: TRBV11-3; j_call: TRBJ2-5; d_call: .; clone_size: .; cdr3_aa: CASSFRAGETQYF; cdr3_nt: TGTGCCAGCAGCTTTCGGGCGGGGGAGACCCAGTACTTC
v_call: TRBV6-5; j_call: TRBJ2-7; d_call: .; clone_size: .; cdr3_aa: CASSKDKTYEQYF; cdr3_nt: TGTGCCAGCAGTAAGGACAAGACTTACGAGCAGTACTTC
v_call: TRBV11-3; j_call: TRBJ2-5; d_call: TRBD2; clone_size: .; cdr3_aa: CASSLNARAGGQETQYF; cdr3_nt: TGTGCCAGCAGCCTCAACGCCCGGGCGGGGGGTCAAGAGACCCAGTACTTC
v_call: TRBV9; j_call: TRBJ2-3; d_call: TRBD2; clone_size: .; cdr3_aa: CASSESGVDTDTQYF; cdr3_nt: TGTGCCAGCAGTGAAAGCGGGGTTGACACAGATACGCAGTATTTT
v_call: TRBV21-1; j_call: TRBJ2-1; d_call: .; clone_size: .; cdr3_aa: CASSNPFPRDSGGTPYNEQFF; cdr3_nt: TGTGCCAGCAGCAATCCCTTCCCCCGGGATAGCGGGGGGACTCCCTACAATGAGCAGTTCTTC
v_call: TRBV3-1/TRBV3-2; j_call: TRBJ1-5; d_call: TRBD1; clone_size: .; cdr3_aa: CASSRDRDQPQHF; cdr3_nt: TGTGCCAGCAGCCGGGACAGAGATCAGCCCCAGCATTTT
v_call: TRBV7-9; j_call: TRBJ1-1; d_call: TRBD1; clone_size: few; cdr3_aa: CASSLGTGRTEAFF; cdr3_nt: TGTGCCAGCAGCTTAGGGACAGGCCGGACTGAAGCTTTCTTT
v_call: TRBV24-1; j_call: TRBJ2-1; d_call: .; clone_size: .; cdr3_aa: CATSDFRQSGEQFF; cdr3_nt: TGTGCCACCAGTGATTTTCGACAGTCAGGTGAGCAGTTCTTC
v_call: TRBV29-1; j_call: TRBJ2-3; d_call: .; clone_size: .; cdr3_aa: CSVVISTDTQYF; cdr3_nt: TGCAGCGTTGTTATCAGCACAGATACGCAGTATTTT
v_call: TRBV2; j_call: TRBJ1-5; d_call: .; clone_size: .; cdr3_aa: CASSEVPGHSKYSNQPQHF; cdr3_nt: TGTGCCAGCAGCGAGGTACCGGGACACTCGAAATATAGCAATCAGCCCCAGCATTTT
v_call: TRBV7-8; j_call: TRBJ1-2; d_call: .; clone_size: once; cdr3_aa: CAATTGGAHGYTF; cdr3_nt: TGTGCCGCCACCACTGGGGGGGCTCATGGCTACACCTTC
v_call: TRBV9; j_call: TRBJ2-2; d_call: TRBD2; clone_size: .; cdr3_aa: CASKRGEVTGELFF; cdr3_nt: TGTGCCAGCAAGCGGGGGGAAGTAACCGGGGAGCTGTTTTTT
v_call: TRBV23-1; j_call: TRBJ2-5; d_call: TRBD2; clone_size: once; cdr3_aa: CASSQCWGGTETQYF; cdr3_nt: TGCGCCAGCAGTCAATGCTGGGGAGGGACGGAGACCCAGTACTTC
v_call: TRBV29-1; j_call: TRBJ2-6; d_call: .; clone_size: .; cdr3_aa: CSVVDSPSGANVLTF; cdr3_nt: TGCAGCGTTGTGGACAGCCCTTCTGGGGCCAACGTCCTGACTTTC
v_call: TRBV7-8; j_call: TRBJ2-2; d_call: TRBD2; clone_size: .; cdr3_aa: CASSSRRAGGRASTGELFF; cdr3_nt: TGTGCCAGCAGCTCCCGGAGAGCGGGGGGCCGAGCGAGCACCGGGGAGCTGTTTTTT
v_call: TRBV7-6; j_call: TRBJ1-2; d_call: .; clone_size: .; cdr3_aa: CASSMAGQNYGYTF; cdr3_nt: TGTGCCAGCAGCATGGCTGGACAGAACTATGGCTACACCTTC
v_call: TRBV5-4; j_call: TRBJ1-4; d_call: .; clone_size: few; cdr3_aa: CASSTGITNEKLFF; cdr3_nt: TGTGCCAGCAGCACAGGGATAACTAATGAAAAACTGTTTTTT
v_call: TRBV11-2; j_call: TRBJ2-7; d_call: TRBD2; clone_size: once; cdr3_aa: CASSLDSRTSHHEQYF; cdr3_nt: TGTGCCAGCAGCTTAGATTCCCGGACTAGCCATCACGAGCAGTACTTC
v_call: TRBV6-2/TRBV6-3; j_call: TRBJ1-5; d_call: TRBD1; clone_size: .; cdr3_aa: CASSPQTGSSNQPQHF; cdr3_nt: TGTGCCAGCAGCCCACAGACAGGGAGTAGCAATCAGCCCCAGCATTTT
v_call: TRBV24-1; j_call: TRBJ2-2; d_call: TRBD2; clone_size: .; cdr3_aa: CATSGTSGGYNTGELFF; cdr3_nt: TGTGCCACCAGTGGGACTAGCGGGGGGTATAACACCGGGGAGCTGTTTTTT
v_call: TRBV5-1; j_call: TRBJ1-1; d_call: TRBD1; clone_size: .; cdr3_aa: CASSLGQGSTEAFF; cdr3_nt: TGCGCCAGCAGCCTTGGACAGGGGTCCACTGAAGCTTTCTTT
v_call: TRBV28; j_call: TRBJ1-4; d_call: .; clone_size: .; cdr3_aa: CAVQGYGKLFF; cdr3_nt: TGTGCCGTACAGGGTTACGGAAAACTGTTTTTT
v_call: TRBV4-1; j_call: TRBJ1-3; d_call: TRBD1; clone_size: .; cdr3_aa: CASSWGQGPLRLGNTIYF; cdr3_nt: TGCGCCAGCAGCTGGGGACAGGGACCACTAAGACTTGGAAACACCATATATTTT
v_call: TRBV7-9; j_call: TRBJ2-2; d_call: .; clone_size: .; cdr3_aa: CASSSGQQNTGELFF; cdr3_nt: TGTGCCAGCAGCTCGGGACAACAGAACACCGGGGAGCTGTTTTTT
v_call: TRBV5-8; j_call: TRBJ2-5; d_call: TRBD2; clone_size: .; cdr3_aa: CASSPRVAGSGAQYF; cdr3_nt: TGTGCCAGCAGCCCCCGGGTAGCGGGGTCCGGGGCCCAGTACTTC
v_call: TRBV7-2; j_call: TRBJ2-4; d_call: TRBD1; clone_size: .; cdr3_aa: CASSSTGGNIQYF; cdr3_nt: TGTGCCAGCAGCTCAACAGGGGGAAACATTCAGTACTTC
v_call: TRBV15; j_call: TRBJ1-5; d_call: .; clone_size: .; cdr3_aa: CATSRDVTEAQHF; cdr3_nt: TGTGCCACCAGCAGAGATGTAACGGAGGCCCAGCATTTT
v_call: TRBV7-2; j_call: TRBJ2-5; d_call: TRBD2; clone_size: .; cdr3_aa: CASSPEIAGGKTQYF; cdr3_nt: TGTGCCAGCAGTCCTGAGATAGCGGGGGGGAAGACCCAGTACTTC
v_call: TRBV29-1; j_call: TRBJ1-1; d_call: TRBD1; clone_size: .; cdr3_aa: CSATGAQGNTEAFF; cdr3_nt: TGCAGCGCAACAGGGGCCCAAGGGAACACTGAAGCTTTCTTT